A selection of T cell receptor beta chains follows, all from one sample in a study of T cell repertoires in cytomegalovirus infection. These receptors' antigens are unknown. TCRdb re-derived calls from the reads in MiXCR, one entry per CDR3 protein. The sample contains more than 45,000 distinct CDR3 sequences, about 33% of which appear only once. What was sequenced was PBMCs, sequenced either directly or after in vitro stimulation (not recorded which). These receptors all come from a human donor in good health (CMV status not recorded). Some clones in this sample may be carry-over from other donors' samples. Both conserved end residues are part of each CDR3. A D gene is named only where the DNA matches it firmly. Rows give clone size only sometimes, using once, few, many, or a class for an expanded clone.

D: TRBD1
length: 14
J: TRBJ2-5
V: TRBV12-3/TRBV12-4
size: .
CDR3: CASSSRTGQETQYF
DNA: TGTGCCAGCAGTTCTCGGACAGGCCAAGAGACCCAGTACTTC

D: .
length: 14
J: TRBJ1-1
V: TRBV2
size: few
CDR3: CAARRLGSNTEAFF
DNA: TGTGCCGCACGAAGGTTGGGGTCGAACACTGAAGCTTTCTTT

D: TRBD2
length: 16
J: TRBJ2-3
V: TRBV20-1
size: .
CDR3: CSAHAPWSGNTDTQYF
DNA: TGCAGTGCCCACGCCCCGTGGAGCGGGAACACAGATACGCAGTATTTT

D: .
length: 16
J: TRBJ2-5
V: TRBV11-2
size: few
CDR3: CASSPWGATKDETQYF
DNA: TGTGCCAGCAGCCCATGGGGGGCCACCAAAGATGAGACCCAGTACTTC

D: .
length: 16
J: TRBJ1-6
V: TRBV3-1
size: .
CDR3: CASSQGRLVLNSPLHF
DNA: TGTGCCAGCAGCCAAGGACGCCTTGTTTTAAATTCACCCCTCCACTTT

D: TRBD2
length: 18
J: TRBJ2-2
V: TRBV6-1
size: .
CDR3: CASSRTSGGLRDTGELFF
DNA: TGTGCCAGCAGTAGGACTAGCGGGGGCCTCCGTGACACCGGGGAGCTGTTTTTT

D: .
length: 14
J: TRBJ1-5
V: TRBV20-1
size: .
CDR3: CSASSSGGNQPQHF
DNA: TGCAGTGCTAGCTCGTCCGGGGGCAATCAGCCCCAGCATTTT

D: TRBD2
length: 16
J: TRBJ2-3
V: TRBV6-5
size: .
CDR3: CASKDRGGYSTDTQYF
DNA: TGTGCCAGCAAGGATCGGGGGGGCTACAGCACAGATACGCAGTATTTT

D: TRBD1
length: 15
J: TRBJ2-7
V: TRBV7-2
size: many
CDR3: CASSPDRYSSYEQYF
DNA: TGTGCCAGCAGCCCGGACAGGTACAGCTCCTACGAGCAGTACTTC

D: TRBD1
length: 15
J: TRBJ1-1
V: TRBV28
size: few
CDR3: CASASPSTGANEAFF
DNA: TGTGCCAGCGCTTCGCCATCGACAGGGGCTAATGAAGCTTTCTTT

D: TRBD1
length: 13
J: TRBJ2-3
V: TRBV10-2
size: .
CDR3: CASRGQSTDTQYF
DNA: TGCGCCAGCAGGGGACAGTCCACAGATACGCAGTATTTT

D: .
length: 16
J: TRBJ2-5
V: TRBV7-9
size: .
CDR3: CASSSLRDLSRETQYF
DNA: TGTGCCAGCAGCTCCCTTCGGGATTTAAGCCGAGAGACCCAGTACTTC

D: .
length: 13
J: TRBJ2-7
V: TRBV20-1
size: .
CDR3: CSARRSMVYEQYF
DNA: TGCAGTGCTCGCCGTAGTATGGTCTACGAGCAGTACTTC

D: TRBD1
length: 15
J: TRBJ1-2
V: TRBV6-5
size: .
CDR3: CASSRRRGGGSGYTF
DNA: TGTGCCAGCAGTCGACGCCGAGGGGGCGGCTCTGGCTACACCTTC

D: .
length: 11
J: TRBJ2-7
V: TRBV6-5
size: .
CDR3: CASSYDYEQYF
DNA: TGTGCCAGCAGTTACGACTACGAGCAGTACTTC

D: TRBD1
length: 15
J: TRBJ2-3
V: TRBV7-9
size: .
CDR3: CASSPGTGSTDTQYF
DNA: TGTGCCAGCAGCCCCGGGACAGGGAGCACAGATACGCAGTATTTT

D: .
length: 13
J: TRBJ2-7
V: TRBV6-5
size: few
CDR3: CASSSGRASLQYF
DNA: TGTGCCAGCAGTTCAGGGCGGGCGTCGTTACAGTACTTC

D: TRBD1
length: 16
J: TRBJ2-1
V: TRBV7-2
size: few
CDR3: CASSLRGDRWNNEQFF
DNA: TGTGCCAGCAGCTTGCGTGGGGACAGATGGAACAATGAGCAGTTCTTC

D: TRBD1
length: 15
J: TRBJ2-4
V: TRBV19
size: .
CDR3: CASSPRDRGGDIQYF
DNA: TGTGCCAGTAGTCCCAGGGACAGGGGTGGGGACATTCAGTACTTC

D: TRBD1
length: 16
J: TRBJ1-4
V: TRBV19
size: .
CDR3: CASSAQGASTNEKLFF
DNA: TGTGCCAGTAGTGCCCAGGGGGCATCAACTAATGAAAAACTGTTTTTT

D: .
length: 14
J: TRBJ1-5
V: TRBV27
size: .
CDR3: CASGFRGAYQPQHF
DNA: TGTGCCAGCGGGTTCCGGGGGGCTTATCAGCCCCAGCATTTT

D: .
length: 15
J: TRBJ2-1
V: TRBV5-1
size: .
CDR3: CASGLGEHRLNEQFF
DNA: TGCGCCAGCGGGTTAGGGGAACACCGGCTCAATGAGCAGTTCTTC

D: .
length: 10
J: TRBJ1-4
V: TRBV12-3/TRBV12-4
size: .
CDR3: CASSREKLFF
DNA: TGTGCCAGCAGTCGAGAAAAACTGTTTTTT

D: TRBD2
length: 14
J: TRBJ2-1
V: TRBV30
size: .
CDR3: CAWSKGLAGNEQFF
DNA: TGTGCCTGGAGCAAAGGACTAGCGGGTAATGAGCAGTTCTTC

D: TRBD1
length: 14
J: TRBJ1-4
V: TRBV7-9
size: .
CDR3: CASSSDRGGEKLFF
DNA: TGTGCCAGCAGCTCGGACAGGGGGGGTGAAAAACTGTTTTTT

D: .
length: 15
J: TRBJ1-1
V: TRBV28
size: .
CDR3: CATKYVQGVNTEAFF
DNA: TGTGCCACCAAATATGTTCAGGGTGTGAACACTGAAGCTTTCTTT

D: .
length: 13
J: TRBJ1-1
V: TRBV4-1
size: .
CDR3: CASSQGFGRGAFF
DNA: TGCGCCAGCAGCCAAGGTTTTGGACGAGGAGCTTTCTTT

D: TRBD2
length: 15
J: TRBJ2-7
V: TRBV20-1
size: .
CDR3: CSARERTSDSYEQYF
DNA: TGCAGTGCCAGGGAGAGGACTAGCGACTCCTACGAGCAGTACTTC

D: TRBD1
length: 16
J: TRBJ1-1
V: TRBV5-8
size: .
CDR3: CASSSIPGQGNTEAFF
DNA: TGTGCCAGCAGCTCAATACCGGGACAGGGGAACACTGAAGCTTTCTTT

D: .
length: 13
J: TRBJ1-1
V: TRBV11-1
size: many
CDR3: CASSLDRDTEAFF
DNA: TGTGCCAGCAGCTTGGATCGGGACACTGAAGCTTTCTTT

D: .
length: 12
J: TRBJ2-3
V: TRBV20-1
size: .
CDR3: CSTVLPQDTQYF
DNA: TGCAGTACCGTCTTGCCCCAAGATACGCAGTATTTT

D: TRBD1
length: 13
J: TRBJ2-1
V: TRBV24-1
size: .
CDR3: CASRDRGFDEQFF
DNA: TGTGCCAGCCGGGACAGGGGGTTTGATGAGCAGTTCTTC

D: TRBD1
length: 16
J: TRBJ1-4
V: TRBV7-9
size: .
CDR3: CASSLNQGDHGEKLFF
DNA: TGTGCCAGCAGCCTAAATCAGGGGGACCACGGGGAAAAACTGTTTTTT

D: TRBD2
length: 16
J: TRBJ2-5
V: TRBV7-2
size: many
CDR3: CASSSNWRGGLETQYF
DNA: TGTGCCAGCAGCTCAAATTGGCGGGGGGGCTTAGAGACCCAGTACTTC

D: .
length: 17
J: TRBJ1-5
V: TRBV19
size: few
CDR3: CASWAAGGRFGNQPQHF
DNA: TGTGCCAGTTGGGCAGCGGGGGGGAGGTTCGGCAATCAGCCCCAGCATTTT

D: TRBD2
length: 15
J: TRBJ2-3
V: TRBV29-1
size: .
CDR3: CSVLGVAGGTDTQYF
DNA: TGCAGCGTCCTTGGGGTAGCGGGGGGCACAGATACGCAGTATTTT

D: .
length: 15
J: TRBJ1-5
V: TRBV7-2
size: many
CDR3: CASRSSTGGNQPQHF
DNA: TGTGCCAGCAGATCATCCACGGGGGGCAATCAGCCCCAGCATTTT

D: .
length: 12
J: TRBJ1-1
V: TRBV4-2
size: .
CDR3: CASSDDPPSTFF
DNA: TGTGCCAGCAGCGACGACCCACCTTCAACTTTCTTT

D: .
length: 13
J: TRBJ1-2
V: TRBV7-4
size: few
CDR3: CASSFTGFYGYTF
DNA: TGTGCCAGCAGCTTTACAGGGTTCTATGGCTACACCTTC

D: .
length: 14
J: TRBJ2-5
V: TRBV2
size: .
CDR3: CASSEVGGKETQYF
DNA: TGTGCCAGCAGTGAAGTAGGGGGGAAAGAGACCCAGTACTTC

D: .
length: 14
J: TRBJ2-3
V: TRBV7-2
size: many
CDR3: CASSVDWSTDTQYF
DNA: TGTGCCAGCAGCGTAGACTGGAGCACAGATACGCAGTATTTT

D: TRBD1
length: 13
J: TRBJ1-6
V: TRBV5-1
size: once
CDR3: CASKGTDNSPLHF
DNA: TGCGCCAGCAAAGGGACAGATAATTCACCCCTCCACTTT

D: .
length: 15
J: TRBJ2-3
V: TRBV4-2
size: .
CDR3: CASTRERLSTDTQYF
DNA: TGTGCCAGCACCAGGGAGCGCCTGAGCACAGATACGCAGTATTTT

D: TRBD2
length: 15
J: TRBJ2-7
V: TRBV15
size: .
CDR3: CATSKGLAEPYEQYF
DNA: TGTGCCACCAGCAAAGGACTAGCGGAACCGTACGAGCAGTACTTC

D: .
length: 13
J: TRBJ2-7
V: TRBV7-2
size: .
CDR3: CASSLVLDAEQYF
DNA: TGTGCCAGCAGCTTAGTTCTAGATGCTGAGCAGTACTTC

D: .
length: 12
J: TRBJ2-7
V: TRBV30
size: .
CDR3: CAGLRSSYEQYF
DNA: TGTGCCGGCTTACGGAGCTCCTACGAGCAGTACTTC

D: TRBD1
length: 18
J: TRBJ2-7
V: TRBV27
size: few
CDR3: CASSWRSRTGGRPYEQYF
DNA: TGTGCCAGCAGTTGGCGCTCGCGAACAGGGGGTCGTCCCTACGAGCAGTACTTC

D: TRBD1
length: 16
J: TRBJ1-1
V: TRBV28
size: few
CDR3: CASSLVGRGHSSEAFF
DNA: TGTGCCAGCAGTTTAGTCGGCAGGGGGCATTCATCGGAAGCTTTCTTT

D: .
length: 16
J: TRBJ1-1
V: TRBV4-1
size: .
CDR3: CASSQVLTRERTEAFF
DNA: TGCGCCAGCAGCCAAGTATTAACCAGGGAAAGGACTGAAGCTTTCTTT

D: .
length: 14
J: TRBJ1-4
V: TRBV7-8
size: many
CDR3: CASSLGPLLEKLFF
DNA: TGTGCCAGCAGCTTAGGCCCTCTCCTTGAAAAACTGTTTTTT

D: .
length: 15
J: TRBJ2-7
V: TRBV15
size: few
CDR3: CATSRKIQGWGEQYF
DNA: TGTGCCACCAGCAGAAAAATTCAGGGATGGGGCGAGCAGTACTTC

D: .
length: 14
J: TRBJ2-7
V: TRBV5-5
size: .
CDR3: CASSQMTVPYEQYF
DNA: TGTGCCAGCAGCCAGATGACAGTTCCCTACGAGCAGTACTTC

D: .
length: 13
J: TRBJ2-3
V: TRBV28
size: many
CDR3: CASSTSAGDTQYF
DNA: TGTGCCAGCAGTACCTCAGCCGGGGATACGCAGTATTTT

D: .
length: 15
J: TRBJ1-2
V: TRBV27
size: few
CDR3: CASSSPGPGGGGYTF
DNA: TGTGCCAGCAGTTCGCCCGGGCCGGGAGGTGGGGGCTACACCTTC

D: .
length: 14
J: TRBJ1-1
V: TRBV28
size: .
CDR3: CASSLLIQGKSAFF
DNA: TGTGCCAGCAGTTTATTAATACAGGGTAAGAGCGCTTTCTTT

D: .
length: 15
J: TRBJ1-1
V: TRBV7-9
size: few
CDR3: CASSLLGRGNTEAFF
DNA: TGTGCCAGCAGCTTATTGGGACGGGGGAACACTGAAGCTTTCTTT

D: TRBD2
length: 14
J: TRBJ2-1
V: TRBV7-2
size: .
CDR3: CASSFDSGGFEQFF
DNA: TGTGCCAGCAGCTTTGACAGCGGGGGGTTTGAGCAGTTCTTC

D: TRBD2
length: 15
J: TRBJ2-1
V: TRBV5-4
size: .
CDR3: CASSLDAGGYNEQFF
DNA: TGTGCCAGCAGCTTGGATGCGGGAGGGTACAATGAGCAGTTCTTC

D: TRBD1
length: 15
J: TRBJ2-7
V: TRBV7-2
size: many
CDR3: CASSLAGTASYEQYF
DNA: TGTGCCAGCAGCTTAGCCGGGACAGCCTCCTACGAGCAGTACTTC